The count of the clone carrying this T cell receptor (beta chain) is one. The CDR3 is 12 amino acids. V was cut by 0 bases and J by 6 bases, with 5 bases left in between. Per germline, CDR1 SGDLS and CDR2 YYNGEE. Clones were sequenced by immunoSEQ multiplex PCR, and TCRdb holds only the in-frame ones, with some missing. The repertoire holds under 200,000 clones, around 89% seen once, with around 6.7% in the top ten. This specimen belongs to a study of blood T cell repertoires in COVID-19. The overall study: Sites in the United States, Italy and Spain provided acute and convalescent COVID-19 samples.

This chain links TRBV9 with TRBJ2-3; unclear D gene. This TCR derives from a woman aged 45-65 years who had recovered from COVID-19. The sample comprised PBMCs or T cells enriched from blood (not recorded which). The CDR3 sequence: CASSVDLDTQYF. Written as DNA, the CDR3 is TGTGCCAGCAGCGTAGATCTCGATACGCAGTATTTT.